This is a list of T cell receptor beta chains from one sample in a study of Graves' ophthalmopathy and Graves' hyperthyroidism. TCRdb used MiXCR to reprocess the multiplex PCR reads, holding one entry per CDR3 protein. The sample holds about 700,000 distinct CDR3 sequences, roughly 40% seen once. Sequencing input: peripheral blood. The receptor set was obtained from an adult man with Graves' ophthalmopathy. CDR3s leave out the opening cysteine and the closing phenylalanine or tryptophan. The order of the fields is J gene, V gene, CDR3 protein.

j_call: TRBJ1-3; v_call: TRBV6-5; cdr3_aa: ASSVVSSGNTIY
j_call: TRBJ2-5; v_call: TRBV4-2; cdr3_aa: ASSQDASGSGETQY
j_call: TRBJ1-2; v_call: TRBV9; cdr3_aa: ASSGGRGVGYT
j_call: TRBJ2-5; v_call: TRBV7-9; cdr3_aa: ASSRTSGRRETQY
j_call: .; v_call: TRBV20-1; cdr3_aa: SAILAGGPSIQY
j_call: TRBJ2-7; v_call: TRBV3-1; cdr3_aa: ASSTRPYEQY
j_call: TRBJ2-5; v_call: TRBV2; cdr3_aa: ASSVGLGQGGVETQY
j_call: TRBJ1-1; v_call: TRBV29-1; cdr3_aa: SVDPHDNTEAF
j_call: TRBJ2-5; v_call: TRBV2; cdr3_aa: ASSEPLAGASQETQY
j_call: TRBJ2-6; v_call: TRBV2; cdr3_aa: ASSEAPSGSGANVLT
j_call: .; v_call: TRBV29-1; cdr3_aa: SVETETGPSYEQY
j_call: TRBJ1-6; v_call: TRBV25-1; cdr3_aa: ASQLRGRSPLH
j_call: TRBJ2-7; v_call: TRBV2; cdr3_aa: ASSAMGRYGYEQY
j_call: TRBJ2-7; v_call: TRBV20-1; cdr3_aa: SASPGQGSGEQY
j_call: TRBJ2-2; v_call: TRBV25-1; cdr3_aa: ASSYLTGGPYTGELF
j_call: TRBJ2-7; v_call: TRBV10-3; cdr3_aa: ASRNGDSSYEQY
j_call: TRBJ1-3; v_call: TRBV20-1; cdr3_aa: SARDGGKFSGNTIY
j_call: TRBJ1-3; v_call: TRBV7-8; cdr3_aa: ASSFSGNTVY
j_call: TRBJ2-7; v_call: TRBV7-9; cdr3_aa: ASSLGGTGVEQY
j_call: TRBJ1-2; v_call: TRBV25-1; cdr3_aa: ASSWTLAPYGYT
j_call: TRBJ2-7; v_call: TRBV7-9; cdr3_aa: ASSQVRTGAPYEQY
j_call: TRBJ1-2; v_call: TRBV20-1; cdr3_aa: SAATGLNYGYT
j_call: TRBJ1-6; v_call: TRBV14; cdr3_aa: ASSQGTGGNNSPLH
j_call: TRBJ2-5; v_call: TRBV10-3; cdr3_aa: ASKAPGHKGETQY
j_call: TRBJ2-7; v_call: TRBV6-2/TRBV6-3; cdr3_aa: ASSRPGHYSYEQY
j_call: TRBJ2-5; v_call: TRBV20-1; cdr3_aa: SGRTAQETQY
j_call: TRBJ1-2; v_call: TRBV6-1; cdr3_aa: ASRRQGWYGYT
j_call: TRBJ1-2; v_call: TRBV20-1; cdr3_aa: SARITGSPYGYT
j_call: TRBJ1-4; v_call: TRBV29-1; cdr3_aa: SVAGTRGVF